A single sample is the source of the 5 T cell receptor beta chains below, sequenced in a study of T-cell memory formation after mild COVID-19. In TCRdb, the 5' RACE reads were re-called with MiXCR into one record per CDR3 protein. The sample holds about 170,000 distinct CDR3 sequences, 10% to 15% seen once. Input material: PBMCs or a T cell subset sorted from them (not recorded which). Receptor source: a man between 18 and 29 years old who had mild COVID-19 (a few samples of this study predate the infection). Cell type and time point are not known.

This clonotype appeared many times. The V gene is TRBV6-2 or TRBV6-3, the J gene TRBJ2-7; D is uncertain. This CDR3 is 11 amino acids long. Germline CDR1 reads MNHEY; CDR2 reads SVGEGT. Trimming cost V 4 bases and J 3 bases, with 4 bases left between them. The CDR3 region has the DNA TGTGCCAGCAGTTTCTTCTACGAGCAGTACTTC. Encoded protein: CASSFFYEQYF.

The chain carries TRBV7-7 and TRBJ2-5, with TRBD1 as a possible D gene (6 bases). With 1 base removed from V and 1 base from J, the gap between germline ends came to 13 bases. CDR1 is SSHAT and CDR2 is FNYEAQ in the germline V gene (reference sequence). The CDR3 contains 16 residues. CDR3 protein: CASSLGGATGQETQYF. CDR3 nucleotides: TGTGCCAGCAGCTTAGGAGGGGCGACAGGCCAAGAGACCCAGTACTTC.

The chain couples TRBV5-6 to TRBJ2-1, with 9 bases that match TRBD2. Trimming removed 1 base from V and 8 bases from J; junction bases left unmatched: 4. The germline V gene encodes CDR1 SGHDT and CDR2 YYEEEE. This CDR3 has 14 residues. The CDR3 bases are TGTGCCAGCAGCTTGCTGCGGGGGGGCTATGAGCAGTTCTTC. This gives the protein CASSLLRGGYEQFF.

The chain joins TRBV9 to TRBJ2-6; D could derive from TRBD1 or TRBD2 (5 bases each). This CDR3 has 18 residues. With 0 bases removed from V and 0 bases from J, the gap between germline ends came to 13 bases. Germline CDR1 reads SGDLS; CDR2 reads YYNGEE. The chain's CDR3 is CASSVAQGPGSGANVLTF. The CDR3 bases are TGTGCCAGCAGCGTAGCTCAGGGACCGGGCTCTGGGGCCAACGTCCTGACTTTC.

This chain joins TRBV20-1 and TRBJ2-1; the D gene could be TRBD1 or TRBD2 (5 bases each). Per germline, CDR1 DFQATT and CDR2 SNEGSKA (reference sequence). The CDR3 is made up of 16 amino acids. Between the trimmed V and J ends, which lost 3 bases and 7 bases, there was a span of 22 bases. The DNA for the CDR3 is TGCAGTGCTAGGGCACTTAGCGCCCGGGGCTCGAATGAGCAGTTCTTC. This codes for CSARALSARGSNEQFF.